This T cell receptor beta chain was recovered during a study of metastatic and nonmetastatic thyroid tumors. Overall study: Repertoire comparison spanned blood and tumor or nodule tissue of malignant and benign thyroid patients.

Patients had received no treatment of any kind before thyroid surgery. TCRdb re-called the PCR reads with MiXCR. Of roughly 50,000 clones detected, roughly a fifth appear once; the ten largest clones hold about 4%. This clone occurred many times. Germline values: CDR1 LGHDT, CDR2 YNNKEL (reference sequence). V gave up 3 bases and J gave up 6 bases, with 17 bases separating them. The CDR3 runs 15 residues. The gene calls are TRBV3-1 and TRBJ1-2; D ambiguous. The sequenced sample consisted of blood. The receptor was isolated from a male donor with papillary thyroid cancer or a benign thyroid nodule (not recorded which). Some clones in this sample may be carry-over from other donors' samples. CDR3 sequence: CASSHKYPEGNGYTF. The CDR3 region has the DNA TGTGCCAGCAGCCACAAATACCCCGAGGGAAATGGCTACACCTTC.